Presented here are 27 T cell receptor beta chains from one specimen sequenced in a study of blood T cell repertoires in COVID-19 (dated by TCRdb to 2018 to 2020). The library was produced with the immunoSEQ multiplex PCR assay. Sourced from immuneACCESS, this table was stored by TCRdb with only in-frame sequences that have V and J called. A share of the clones is absent; for the studies checked, an unresolved V gene accounts for under half, and the remainder has no known explanation. The sample records about 180,000 clones, roughly 86% of which are singletons. Clones ranked in the top ten supply 2.9% of the sample. Sample: peripheral blood. These receptors originate from a woman aged 25 to 39 with active or convalescent COVID-19.

The chain couples TRBV27 to TRBJ1-1; D perhaps matches TRBD1 (6 bases). The CDR3 has 17 residues. Germline lookup yields CDR1 MNHEY and CDR2 SMNVEV (reference sequence). The germline V and J ends were trimmed by 2 bases and 8 bases, with 24 bases remaining between them. As DNA, the CDR3 is TGTGCCAGCAGTTTAAAGGGACAACGTTTGGCCCCACGGGAAGCTTTCTTT. This encodes CASSLKGQRLAPREAFF.

The sample holds a few counts of this clone. The chain combines TRBV10-1 with TRBJ2-1, with 14 positions matching TRBD2. CDR1 and CDR2 from the germline V gene are WNHNN and SYGVQD (reference sequence). Trimming at V came to 0 bases and at J to 0 bases, leaving 13 bases not matched to a gene. The CDR3 length is 22 residues. DNA of the CDR3: TGCGCCAGCAGTGAGTCGACGCCCGGGACTAGCGGGGGTCCCAGCTCCTACAATGAGCAGTTCTTC. It specifies CASSESTPGTSGGPSSYNEQFF.

The chain is built from TRBV27 and TRBJ2-5; possibly TRBD2 for D (5 bases). V lost 4 bases, J lost 5 bases, and 14 bases lay in between. Germline V CDR1 and CDR2: MNHEY, SMNVEV (reference sequence). CDR3 length: 14 residues. The CDR3 loop is CASSSVLDGETQYF. The CDR3 bases are TGTGCCAGCAGTTCCGTACTAGACGGGGAGACCCAGTACTTC.

The J gene is TRBJ1-2, the V gene TRBV10-3; 10 bases agree with TRBD1. With V trimmed by 0 bases and J by 1 base, 11 bases remained unmatched. The CDR3 contains 19 residues. The V gene's germline CDR1 is ENHRY and CDR2 SYGVKD. As DNA, the CDR3 is TGTGCCATCAGTGAGTCGAGCCGGGACAGGGGACCTAATAACTATGGCTACACCTTC. Amino acid sequence: CAISESSRDRGPNNYGYTF.

The chain employs TRBV5-4 and TRBJ1-5, with 8 bases matching TRBD1. In germline, CDR1 is SGHNT, CDR2 YYREEE (reference sequence). With 0 bases clipped from V and 5 bases from J, the junction kept 16 bases outside the gene matches. The CDR3 has 19 residues. CDR3 sequence: CASSLGVSLTGGNYQPQHF. Written as DNA, the CDR3 is TGTGCCAGCAGCTTGGGGGTGAGTCTTACAGGGGGGAATTATCAGCCCCAGCATTTT. The variable domain in full, with the rest retrieved from reference TRBV5-4 and TRBJ1-5, is ETGVTQSPTHLIKTRGQQVTLRCSSQSGHNTVSWYQQALGQGPQFIFQYYREEENGRGNFPPRFSGLQFPNYSSELNVNALELDDSALYLCASSLGVSLTGGNYQPQHFGDGTRLSIL.

This chain links TRBV5-1 with TRBJ1-1; a possible D gene is TRBD1 (5 bases). Trimming cost V 4 bases and J 5 bases, with 15 bases left between them. Germline V gene data show CDR1 as SGHRS and CDR2 as YFSETQ. There are 14 residues in the CDR3. The CDR3, as DNA: TGCGCCAGCAGCCCCATGCTTGCAGGGACTGAAGCTTTCTTT. It translates to CASSPMLAGTEAFF.

This clone was seen a single time. V and J are TRBV19 and TRBJ1-4, with 9 bases fitting TRBD1. With 5 bases clipped from V and 5 bases from J, the junction kept 9 bases outside the gene matches. The CDR3 covers 16 residues. Germline V gene data show CDR1 as LNHDA and CDR2 as SQIVND (reference sequence). For the CDR3, the DNA is TGTGCCAGTAGTTTATCTACAGGGGGCACCAATGAAAAACTGTTTTTT. Translating it yields CASSLSTGGTNEKLFF.

This clone showed up just once. This chain links TRBV18 with TRBJ1-5; TRBD1 aligns across 12 bases. The CDR3 spans 16 residues. Trimming at V came to 3 bases and at J to 2 bases, leaving 2 bases not matched to a gene. Germline V CDR1 and CDR2: KGHSH, LQKENI. Here the CDR3 reads CASSPGTGGRNQPQHF. DNA of the CDR3: TGTGCCAGCTCACCTGGGACAGGGGGCCGCAATCAGCCCCAGCATTTT.

The chain couples TRBV9 to TRBJ2-7; 8 positions agree with TRBD2. From germline, CDR1 is SGDLS and CDR2 YYNGEE. The CDR3 runs to 17 residues. V shed 3 bases, J shed 3 bases, and the junction held 14 bases outside the gene matches. CDR3 sequence: CASSASPLAVEGYEQYF. DNA for the CDR3: TGTGCCAGCAGCGCTTCTCCACTAGCGGTGGAGGGCTACGAGCAGTACTTC.

The V gene is TRBV5-6, the J gene TRBJ1-1; 7 bases are shared with TRBD1. This CDR3 contains 14 residues. Looked up from germline, CDR1 is SGHDT and CDR2 is YYEEEE. The trim removed 0 bases at V and 8 bases at J, leaving 7 bases unmatched. CDR3 in DNA: TGTGCCAGCAGCTTGGGGCAGGGGGGAACGGAAGCTTTCTTT. Amino acids: CASSLGQGGTEAFF. The variable domain in full, completed from reference TRBV5-6 and TRBJ1-1, reads DAGVTQSPTHLIKTRGQQVTLRCSPKSGHDTVSWYQQALGQGPQFIFQYYEEEERQRGNFPDRFSGHQFPNYSSELNVNALLLGDSALYLCASSLGQGGTEAFFGQGTRLTVV.

This clone was detected only a few times. V and J are TRBV11-3 and TRBJ2-1; the D gene is possibly TRBD2 (5 bases). Trimming cost V 5 bases and J 6 bases, with 14 bases left between them. Germline V gene sequence: CDR1 SGHNT, CDR2 YENEEA. There are 14 residues in the CDR3. CDR3 amino acids: CASSPRTAGNEQFF. The CDR3 nucleotides are TGTGCCAGCAGCCCTCGGACTGCAGGCAATGAGCAGTTCTTC.

The chain has TRBV29-1 and TRBJ1-6, with D perhaps TRBD1 (6 bases). This CDR3 has 14 residues. Germline assignment: CDR1 SQVTM and CDR2 ANQGSEA. V dropped 5 bases and J dropped 4 bases, with 12 bases sitting between them. The CDR3, as DNA: TGCAGCGTTCAACAGGGATCTTATAATTCACCCCTCCACTTT. It specifies CSVQQGSYNSPLHF.

A word on this clone: Other DNA sequences of this sample code for an identical CDR3. The chain is built from TRBV7-9 and TRBJ1-3; D gene uncertain. The CDR3 covers 13 residues. CDR1 is SEHNR and CDR2 is FQNEAQ in the germline V gene (reference sequence). V lost 1 base and J lost 4, with 5 bases in between. CDR3 bases: TGTGCCAGCAGCTTAGGGGCGGGAAACACCATATATTTT. It translates to CASSLGAGNTIYF.

V gene TRBV5-4 combines with J gene TRBJ1-1, with D unclear. This CDR3 has 13 residues. Germline loops: CDR1 SGHNT, CDR2 YYREEE (reference sequence). V was clipped by 3 bases and J by 11 bases, with 17 bases between them. The DNA for the CDR3 is TGTGCCAGCAGCTCCCCGGGATCCAGAGTTGCTTTCTTT. Amino acid sequence: CASSSPGSRVAFF.

The CDR3 protein is CASTGGVTEAFF. In nucleotides, the CDR3 is TGTGCCAGCACAGGGGGCGTCACTGAAGCTTTCTTT. The rearrangement joins TRBV6-5 to TRBJ1-1, with 8 bases that match TRBD1. V lost 7 bases, J lost 4 bases, and 2 bases stayed unmatched. Germline V gene lookup returns CDR1 MNHEY and CDR2 SVGAGI. CDR3 length: 12 amino acids.

The sample holds a few counts of this clone. The chain links TRBV12-3 or TRBV12-4 to TRBJ1-1; no clear D. The CDR3 extends over 13 amino acids. V was trimmed by 4 bases and J by 5 bases, leaving 11 bases between them. CDR3: CASSSRDWTEAFF. CDR3 DNA sequence: TGTGCCAGCAGTTCCCGGGATTGGACTGAAGCTTTCTTT.

This clone was found a few times. At one boundary the junction diverges from the germline segment, which might be a read error. The rearrangement joins TRBV6-5 to TRBJ1-5, with 7 positions matching TRBD1. CDR3 size: 15 residues. Germline V lookup: CDR1 MNHEY, CDR2 SVGAGI. In DNA form, the CDR3 reads TGTGCCAGCAGACCCGACAGGGAAGGGTATCAACCCCAGCATTTT. Translated: CASRPDREGYQPQHF.

This chain links TRBV2 with TRBJ2-1; 7 positions match TRBD2. Trimming took 0 bases from V and 4 from J; bases not matched to a gene: 6. This CDR3 comprises 16 residues. Germline CDR1 reads SNHLY; CDR2 reads FYNNEI. The CDR3 spells CASSEALGGSYNEQFF. Written as DNA, the CDR3 is TGTGCCAGCAGTGAAGCGTTGGGGGGGTCGTACAATGAGCAGTTCTTC.

The rearrangement joins TRBV28 to TRBJ2-5; 8 bases map to TRBD1. Germline V gene sequence: CDR1 MDHEN, CDR2 SYDVKM. The CDR3 is made up of 15 amino acids. After removal of 5 bases from V and 6 bases from J, the junction contained 11 bases not matched to a gene. Here the CDR3 DNA reads TGTGCCAGCAGTCCCTCGGGACAGGCTCGGAAGACCCAGTACTTC. Its translation is CASSPSGQARKTQYF.

The chain couples TRBV27 to TRBJ2-7; 8 nucleotides align to TRBD1. This CDR3 contains 12 residues. CDR1 is MNHEY and CDR2 is SMNVEV in the germline V gene (reference sequence). V shed 5 bases, J shed 7 bases, and the junction held 4 bases outside the gene matches. CDR3 region: CASSERQGEQYF. CDR3 nucleotide sequence: TGTGCCAGCAGTGAAAGACAGGGGGAGCAGTACTTC.

The chain uses TRBV19 and TRBJ1-1, with D maybe TRBD1 (6 bases). Germline loops: CDR1 LNHDA, CDR2 SQIVND (reference sequence). Trimming removed 5 bases at V and 0 bases at J, with 13 bases between. The CDR3 has 15 amino acids. In DNA form, the CDR3 reads TGTGCCAGTAGTGCCCAGGGGCGTATGAACACTGAAGCTTTCTTT. Translating gives CASSAQGRMNTEAFF.

The J gene is TRBJ2-7, the V gene TRBV5-1; 12 nucleotides line up with TRBD2. The CDR3 is 16 residues long. Looked up from germline, CDR1 is SGHRS and CDR2 is YFSETQ. V lost 3 bases and J lost 7; bases outside the gene matches: 11. CDR3 sequence reads: CASSSTSGSSLGEQYF. In DNA form, the CDR3 reads TGCGCCAGCAGCTCGACTAGCGGGAGTTCACTGGGAGAGCAGTACTTC.

The gene calls are TRBV29-1 and TRBJ2-5; D unresolved. Germline V CDR1 and CDR2: SQVTM, ANQGSEA. This CDR3 comprises 12 residues. Trimming pared 3 bases from V and 5 bases from J, leaving 10 bases between. Here the CDR3 DNA reads TGCAGCGTTGACGCCTTTCGGGAGACCCAGTACTTC. Residues: CSVDAFRETQYF.

This clone has more than one count but fewer than ten. V is TRBV19 and J is TRBJ2-1; D is unresolved. The CDR3 has 15 amino acids. V gave up 6 bases and J gave up 4 bases, with 16 bases separating them. Looked up from germline, CDR1 is LNHDA and CDR2 is SQIVND (reference sequence). DNA of the CDR3: TGTGCCAGTAGGGAGCAGAGGAGTCGTTACAATGAGCAGTTCTTC. Protein: CASREQRSRYNEQFF. The whole variable domain, remainder taken from reference TRBV19 and TRBJ2-1, is DGGITQSPKYLFRKEGQNVTLSCEQNLNHDAMYWYRQDPGQGLRLIYYSQIVNDFQKGDIAEGYSVSREKKESFPLTVTSAQKNPTAFYLCASREQRSRYNEQFFGPGTRLTVL.

The V and J genes are TRBV5-6 and TRBJ2-5, with D possibly matching TRBD2 (5 bases). The germline gives CDR1 SGHDT, CDR2 YYEEEE. The CDR3 runs 13 residues. Trimming pared 4 bases from V and 1 base from J, leaving 8 bases between. CDR3 residues: CASSPAVQETQYF. CDR3 nucleotides: TGTGCCAGCAGCCCAGCGGTCCAAGAGACCCAGTACTTC.

This chain connects TRBV28 to TRBJ1-2, with 7 positions matching TRBD1. The CDR3 runs 17 residues. With V trimmed by 3 bases and J by 4 bases, 14 bases remained unmatched. CDR1 and CDR2 (germline): MDHEN, SYDVKM. The CDR3 coding sequence is TGTGCCAGCAGTTTTGGGGGGATACAGGGGATTAGCTATGGCTACACCTTC. Residues: CASSFGGIQGISYGYTF.

This sequence joins TRBV6-5 and TRBJ2-7, with 9 bases that match TRBD1. This CDR3 has 14 residues. In germline, CDR1 is MNHEY, CDR2 SVGAGI. With V trimmed by 4 bases and J by 0 bases, 1 base remained unmatched. CDR3 nucleotides: TGTGCCAGCAGTTCGACAGGGGGCTCCTACGAGCAGTACTTC. It yields the protein CASSSTGGSYEQYF.